Many counts were recorded for the clone carrying this TCR beta chain. Its specificity is unknown. Germline-derived CDR1 and CDR2 are SGHNT and YENEEA. V lost 4 bases, J lost 3 bases, and 10 bases lay in between. This CDR3 contains 13 residues. The data are from a study of T cells after yellow fever vaccination. Study-wide results and limits: Clones that expanded after primary vaccination mostly reappeared after the booster (roughly 95% CD4, approximately 89% CD8). Only a minor proportion of clonotypes was detected across both CD4 and CD8 compartments.

They built TCR cDNA with 5'RACE template switching, a step that put in a universal primer site and UMIs. TCRdb reprocessed the 5' RACE reads with MiXCR, giving one entry per CDR3 protein. The data hold about 300,000 distinct CDR3 sequences, with approximately 4% observed a single time. V gene TRBV11-3 combines with J gene TRBJ2-7; D call uncertain. This specimen was PBMCs, taken 5 days after the yellow fever booster vaccination. This sequence was found in a man between 18 and 35 years old who received the YFV17D yellow fever vaccine. In DNA form, the CDR3 reads TGTGCCAGCAGCTCAAACTCGGGCTACGAGCAGTACTTC. Translation gives CASSSNSGYEQYF.